The 10 T cell receptor beta chains below all came from one sample that was sequenced in a study of human T cells and chemical hapten exposure (dated by TCRdb to the early 2020s). The library was obtained by RACE. TCRdb lists the instrument as NextSeq 500. The public reads were reanalyzed by TCRdb: fastp trimming at Q25, MiXCR alignment, in-frame beta chains only. One record per CDR3 amino acid sequence lists the most common genes and DNA. Recorded for this sample are around 300,000 distinct CDR3 sequences; roughly 6.9% of them occurred a single time. The ten largest make up roughly 8% of the sample. Taken with the paper, the label for time point translates to: patch test 1, 2 weeks after DPC sensitization. According to the study, the label for this sample's treatment or condition signals: therapeutic diphenylcyclopropenone sensitization with weekly scalp DPC. Here the sequenced sample was whole blood, taken in connection with sensitization to the hapten diphenylcyclopropenone (DPC). All receptors come from a woman aged 18 to 35 with alopecia areata. Some clones in this sample may be carry-over from other donors' samples.

This chain uses TRBV20-1 with TRBJ1-1; no clear D. The CDR3 extends over 15 amino acids. Trimming took off 6 bases at V and 1 base at J, with 18 bases between the two ends. CDR1 is DFQATT, CDR2 SNEGSKA, per germline (reference sequence). The CDR3 loop reads CSATPRGQANTEAFF. CDR3 bases: TGCAGTGCCACCCCGAGAGGGCAGGCGAACACTGAAGCTTTCTTT.

The chain has TRBV6-5 and TRBJ1-2, with 10 bases lining up with TRBD1. Germline CDR1 MNHEY, CDR2 SVGAGI. The V gene end was trimmed by 7 bases and the J gene end by 6 bases; junction bases not matched to a gene: 5. CDR3 size: 13 residues. For the CDR3, the DNA is TGTGCCAGCAACCGGGACAGGGGACATGGCTACACCTTC. Its translation is CASNRDRGHGYTF.

This clonotype occurred many times. This chain uses TRBV20-1 with TRBJ2-3; D perhaps matches TRBD2 (6 bases). CDR3 length equals 13 residues. V was shortened by 5 bases and J by 0 bases, with 9 bases between the two germline ends. CDR1 is DFQATT and CDR2 is SNEGSKA in the germline V gene (reference sequence). CDR3: CSAPGVSTDTQYF. CDR3 nucleotide sequence: TGCAGTGCTCCGGGGGTGAGCACAGATACGCAGTATTTT.

This clonotype has a handful of counts. The genes are TRBV6-2 or TRBV6-3 and TRBJ1-2, with D unresolved. Germline lookup yields CDR1 MNHEY and CDR2 SVGEGT. The CDR3 is 13 amino acids. Trimming took off 8 bases at V and 0 bases at J, with 10 bases between the two ends. DNA of the CDR3: TGTGCCAGCTCGACGGACGCTAACTATGGCTACACCTTC. Residues: CASSTDANYGYTF.

This clonotype has just a few counts. The chain links TRBV20-1 to TRBJ2-5; 7 bases match TRBD1. CDR3 size: 13 residues. Per germline, CDR1 DFQATT and CDR2 SNEGSKA (reference sequence). V shed 5 bases and J 2 bases; nucleotides not matched to a gene: 5. CDR3 coding DNA: TGCAGTGCTCCGCTGGGACAGCAAGAGACCCAGTACTTC. Translated, it gives CSAPLGQQETQYF.

This clonotype was seen many times. V gene TRBV6-5 combines with J gene TRBJ2-3, with TRBD2 as a possible D gene (6 bases). V dropped 2 bases and J dropped 0 bases, with 15 bases sitting between them. This CDR3 is 17 amino acids long. Germline V lookup: CDR1 MNHEY, CDR2 SVGAGI. CDR3 protein: CASSYHRLGASTDTQYF. The CDR3, as DNA: TGTGCCAGCAGTTACCACCGACTAGGTGCTAGCACAGATACGCAGTATTTT.

Only a few counts were recorded for this clonotype. The chain has TRBV5-1 and TRBJ2-5, with D unresolved. The V end was cut by 5 bases, the J end by 2 bases, with 13 bases between. The CDR3 length is 14 residues. Germline-derived CDR1 and CDR2 are SGHRS and YFSETQ. Written as DNA, the CDR3 is TGCGCCAGCAGAATTGGTCAGCAGCAAGAGACCCAGTACTTC. As protein: CASRIGQQQETQYF.

The chain employs TRBV5-1 and TRBJ2-3; the D gene is possibly TRBD2 (5 bases). V was trimmed by 0 bases and J by 3 bases, leaving 11 bases between them. From germline, CDR1 is SGHRS and CDR2 YFSETQ. The CDR3 runs to 15 residues. For the CDR3, the DNA is TGCGCCAGCAGCTTGGGCGCCCAGCGGACAGATACGCAGTATTTT. Residues: CASSLGAQRTDTQYF.

This clonotype was recorded a few times. The rearrangement uses TRBV5-1 and TRBJ1-4, with TRBD1 as a possible D gene (5 bases). CDR3 size: 14 residues. Per germline, CDR1 SGHRS and CDR2 YFSETQ. V dropped 4 bases and J dropped 6 bases, with 13 bases sitting between them. CDR3 DNA: TGCGCCAGCAGCCCCTGGCAGGGCCATGAAAAACTGTTTTTT. It yields the protein CASSPWQGHEKLFF.

The chain carries TRBV7-3 and TRBJ2-2; D might be TRBD1 or TRBD2, each matching 6 bases. The CDR3 length is 15 residues. V was clipped by 5 bases and J by 6 bases, with 16 bases between them. Germline lookup yields CDR1 SGHTA and CDR2 FQGTGA. CDR3 in amino acids: CASSPGEAEAGELFF. The CDR3, as DNA: TGTGCCAGCAGCCCAGGGGAGGCGGAGGCCGGGGAGCTGTTTTTT. The variable domain in full, completed from reference TRBV7-3 and TRBJ2-2, reads GAGVSQTPSNKVTEKGKYVELRCDPISGHTALYWYRQSLGQGPEFLIYFQGTGAADDSGLPNDRFFAVRPEGSVSTLKIQRTERGDSAVYLCASSPGEAEAGELFFGEGSRLTVL.